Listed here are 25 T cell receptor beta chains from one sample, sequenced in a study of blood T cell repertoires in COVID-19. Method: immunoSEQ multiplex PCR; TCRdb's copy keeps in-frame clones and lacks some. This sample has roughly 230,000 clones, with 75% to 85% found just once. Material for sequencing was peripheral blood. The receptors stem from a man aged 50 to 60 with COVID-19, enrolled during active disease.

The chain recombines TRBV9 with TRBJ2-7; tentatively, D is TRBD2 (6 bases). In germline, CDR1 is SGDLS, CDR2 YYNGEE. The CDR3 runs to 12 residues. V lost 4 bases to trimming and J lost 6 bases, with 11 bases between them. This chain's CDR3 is CASSRSGGEQYF. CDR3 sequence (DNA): TGTGCCAGCAGCCGTAGCGGCGGCGAGCAGTACTTC.

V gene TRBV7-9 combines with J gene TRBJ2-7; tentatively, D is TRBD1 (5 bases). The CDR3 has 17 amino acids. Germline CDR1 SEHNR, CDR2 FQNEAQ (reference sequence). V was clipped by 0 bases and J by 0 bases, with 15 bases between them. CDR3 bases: TGTGCCAGCAGCTTAGCATTCGGACAAGGCAGCTCCTACGAGCAGTACTTC. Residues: CASSLAFGQGSSYEQYF. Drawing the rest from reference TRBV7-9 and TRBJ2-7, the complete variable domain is DTGVSQNPRHKITKRGQNVTFRCDPISEHNRLYWYRQTLGQGPEFLTYFQNEAQLEKSRLLSDRFSAERPKGSFSTLEIQRTEQGDSAMYLCASSLAFGQGSSYEQYFGPGTRLTVT.

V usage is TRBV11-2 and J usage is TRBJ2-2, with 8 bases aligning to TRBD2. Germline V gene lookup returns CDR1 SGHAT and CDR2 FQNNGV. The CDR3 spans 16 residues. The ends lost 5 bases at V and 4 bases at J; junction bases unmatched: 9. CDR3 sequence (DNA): TGTGCCAGCAGCCTCCGCGGGGGGCGGGGCACCGGGGAGCTGTTTTTT. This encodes CASSLRGGRGTGELFF.

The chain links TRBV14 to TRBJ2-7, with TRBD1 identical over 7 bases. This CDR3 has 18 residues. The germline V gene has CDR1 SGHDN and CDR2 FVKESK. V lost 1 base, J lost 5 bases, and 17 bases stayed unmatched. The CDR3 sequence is CASSQVGVGTAMIHEQYF. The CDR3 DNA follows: TGTGCCAGCAGCCAAGTCGGGGTTGGGACAGCGATGATCCACGAGCAGTACTTC.

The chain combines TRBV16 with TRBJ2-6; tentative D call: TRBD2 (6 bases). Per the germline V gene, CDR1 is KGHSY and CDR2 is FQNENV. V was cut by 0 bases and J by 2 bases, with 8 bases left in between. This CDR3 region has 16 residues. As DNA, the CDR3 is TGTGCCAGCAGCCAATCGGGGGGTACTGGGGCCAACGTCCTGACTTTC. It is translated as CASSQSGGTGANVLTF.

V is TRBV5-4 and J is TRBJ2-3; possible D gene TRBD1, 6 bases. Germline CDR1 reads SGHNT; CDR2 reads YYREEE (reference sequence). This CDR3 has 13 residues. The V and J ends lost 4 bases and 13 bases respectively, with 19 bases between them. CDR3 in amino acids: CASSPPPGHPKYF. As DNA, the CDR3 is TGTGCCAGCAGCCCTCCGCCGGGACACCCGAAGTATTTT.

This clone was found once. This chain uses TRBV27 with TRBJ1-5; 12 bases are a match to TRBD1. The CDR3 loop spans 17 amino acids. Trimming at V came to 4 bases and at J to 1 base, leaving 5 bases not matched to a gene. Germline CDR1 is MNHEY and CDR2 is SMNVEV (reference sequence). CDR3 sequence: CASSWGQGAGSNQPQHF. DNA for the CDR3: TGTGCCAGCAGTTGGGGACAGGGGGCGGGGAGCAATCAGCCCCAGCATTTT.

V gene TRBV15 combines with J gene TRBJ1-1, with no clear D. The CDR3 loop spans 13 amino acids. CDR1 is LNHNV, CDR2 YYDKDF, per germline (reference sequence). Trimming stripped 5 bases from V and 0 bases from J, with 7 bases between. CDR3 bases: TGTGCCACCAGCCTAGACCTGAACACTGAAGCTTTCTTT. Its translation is CATSLDLNTEAFF.

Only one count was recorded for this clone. The DNA of the CDR3 is TGCGCCAGCAGTCCCCCAGTTGGCAATGAGCAGTTCTTC. Translation gives CASSPPVGNEQFF. The chain combines TRBV4-1 with TRBJ2-1; D is unresolved. Trimming removed 6 bases at V and 6 bases at J, with 12 bases between. The CDR3 totals 13 residues. Germline V lookup: CDR1 MGHRA, CDR2 YSYEKL.

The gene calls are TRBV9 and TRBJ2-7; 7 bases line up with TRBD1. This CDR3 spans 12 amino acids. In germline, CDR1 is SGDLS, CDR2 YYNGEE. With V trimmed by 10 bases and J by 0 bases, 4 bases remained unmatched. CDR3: CAQGGPSYEQYF. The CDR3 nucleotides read TGTGCCCAAGGGGGCCCCTCCTACGAGCAGTACTTC.

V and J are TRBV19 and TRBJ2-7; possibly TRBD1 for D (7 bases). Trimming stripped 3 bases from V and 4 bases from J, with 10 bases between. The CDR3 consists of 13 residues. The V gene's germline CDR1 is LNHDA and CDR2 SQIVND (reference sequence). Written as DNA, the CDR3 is TGTGCCAGTAGTATCCAGGGGGGATACGAGCAGTACTTC. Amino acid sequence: CASSIQGGYEQYF.

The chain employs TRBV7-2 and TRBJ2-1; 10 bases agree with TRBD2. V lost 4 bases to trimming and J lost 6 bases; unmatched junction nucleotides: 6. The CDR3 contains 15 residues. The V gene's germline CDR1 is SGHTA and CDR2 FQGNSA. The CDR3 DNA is TGTGCCAGCAGCTCTTCAAGCGGGGGGGCCAATGAGCAGTTCTTC. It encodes CASSSSSGGANEQFF.

The CDR3 protein is CASSFRSREAGGETQYF. CDR3 DNA: TGTGCCAGCAGCTTTAGGAGCAGGGAAGCGGGGGGAGAGACCCAGTACTTC. The chain recombines TRBV12-1 with TRBJ2-5; TRBD2 is the table's D call, not checked against the DNA. TRBV12-1 is given as a pseudogene. The CDR3 spans 17 residues.

As DNA, the CDR3 is TGTGCCAGCTCACCACGGCAGGACACTGAAGCTTTCTTT. It encodes CASSPRQDTEAFF. This chain connects TRBV18 to TRBJ1-1, with D uncertain. Germline assignment: CDR1 KGHSH and CDR2 LQKENI. This CDR3 has 13 amino acids. V was cut by 1 base and J by 3 bases, with 6 bases left in between.

CDR3 nucleotides: TGTGCCAGCAGTGGACAGGGTTTGGGCTACACCTTC. It translates to CASSGQGLGYTF. The rearrangement links TRBV28 to TRBJ1-2; 8 bases are shared with TRBD1. This CDR3 is 12 amino acids long. The J segment lost 8 bases and the V segment lost 5 bases, leaving 4 bases of the junction unmatched. CDR1 and CDR2 (germline): MDHEN, SYDVKM.

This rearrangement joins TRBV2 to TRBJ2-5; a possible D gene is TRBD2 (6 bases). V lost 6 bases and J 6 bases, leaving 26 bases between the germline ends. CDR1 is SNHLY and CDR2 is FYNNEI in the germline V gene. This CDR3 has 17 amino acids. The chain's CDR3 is CASREGMDWGEKKTQYF. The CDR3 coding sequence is TGTGCCAGCAGGGAGGGGATGGACTGGGGGGAAAAAAAGACCCAGTACTTC.

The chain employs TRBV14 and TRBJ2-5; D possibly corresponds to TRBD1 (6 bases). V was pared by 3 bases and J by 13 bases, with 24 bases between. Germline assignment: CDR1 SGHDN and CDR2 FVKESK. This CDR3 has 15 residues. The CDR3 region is CASSHRTVPARAPYF. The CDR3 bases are TGTGCCAGCAGCCACCGGACAGTTCCCGCGCGGGCCCCGTACTTC.

The CDR3 nucleotides are TGTGCCAGCAGTTTCGGAGGTCGCTATGGCTACACCTTC. Translation: CASSFGGRYGYTF. The rearrangement links TRBV12-3 or TRBV12-4 to TRBJ1-2; D remains ambiguous. V lost 3 bases and J 4 bases, leaving 9 bases between the germline ends. CDR3 size: 13 residues.

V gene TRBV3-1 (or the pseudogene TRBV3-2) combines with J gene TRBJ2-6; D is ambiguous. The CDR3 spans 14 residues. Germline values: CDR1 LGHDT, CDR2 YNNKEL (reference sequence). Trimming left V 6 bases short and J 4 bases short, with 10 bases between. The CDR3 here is CASRSSKGANVLTF. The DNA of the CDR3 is TGTGCCAGCAGGTCCAGTAAAGGGGCCAACGTCCTGACTTTC.

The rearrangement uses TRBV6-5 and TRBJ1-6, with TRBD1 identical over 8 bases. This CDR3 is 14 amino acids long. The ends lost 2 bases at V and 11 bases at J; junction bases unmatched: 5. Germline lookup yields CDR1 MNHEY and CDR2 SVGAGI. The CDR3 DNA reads TGTGCCAGCAGTTACGGGGGACAGGTTGCACCCCTCCACTTT. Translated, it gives CASSYGGQVAPLHF.

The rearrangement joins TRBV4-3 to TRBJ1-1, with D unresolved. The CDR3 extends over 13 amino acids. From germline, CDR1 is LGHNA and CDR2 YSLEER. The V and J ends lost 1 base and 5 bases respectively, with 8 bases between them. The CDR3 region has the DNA TGCGCCAGCAGCCAAGTCGGGAGGACTGAAGCTTTCTTT. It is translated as CASSQVGRTEAFF.

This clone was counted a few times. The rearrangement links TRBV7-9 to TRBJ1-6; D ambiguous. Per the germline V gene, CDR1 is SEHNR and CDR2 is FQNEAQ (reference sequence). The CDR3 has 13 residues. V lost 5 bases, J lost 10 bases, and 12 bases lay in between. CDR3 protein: CASSLDGNSPLHF. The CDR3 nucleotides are TGTGCCAGCAGCCTGGACGGGAACTCACCCCTCCACTTT.

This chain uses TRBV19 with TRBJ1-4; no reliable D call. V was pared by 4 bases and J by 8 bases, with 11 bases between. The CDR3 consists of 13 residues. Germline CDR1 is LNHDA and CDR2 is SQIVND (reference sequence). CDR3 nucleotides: TGTGCCAGTAGTACAACCCCGAGGGAAAAACTGTTTTTT. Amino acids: CASSTTPREKLFF.

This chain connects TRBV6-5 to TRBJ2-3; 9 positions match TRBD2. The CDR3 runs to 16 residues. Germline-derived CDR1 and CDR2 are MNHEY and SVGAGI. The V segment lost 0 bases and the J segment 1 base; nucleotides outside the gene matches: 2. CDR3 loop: CASSYSLAGGTDTQYF. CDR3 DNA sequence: TGTGCCAGCAGTTACTCCTTAGCGGGGGGCACAGATACGCAGTATTTT.

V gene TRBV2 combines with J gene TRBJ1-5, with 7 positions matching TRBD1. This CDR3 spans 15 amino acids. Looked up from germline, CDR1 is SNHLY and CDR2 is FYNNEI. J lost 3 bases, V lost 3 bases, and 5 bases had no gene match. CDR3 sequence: CASSDPGGINQPQHF. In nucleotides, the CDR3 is TGTGCCAGCAGTGACCCAGGGGGTATCAATCAGCCCCAGCATTTT.